Detailed here is one TCR beta chain. The clone's antigen remains unknown. No much larger clonotype is one base removed from it; base qualities were not supplied. The immunoSEQ Assay, a bias-controlled multiplex PCR, was used to amplify TCRbeta CDR3 regions from genomic DNA. In the paper's pipeline: Nucleated cell counts per sample were estimated from amplification of reference gene primers within the assay. To quantify the absolute abundance of each unique TCRbeta CDR3 rearrangement, sequence reads were collapsed and filtered. For each sample, productive Simpson clonality was calculated by taking the square root of Simpson's diversity index across productive rearrangements. The table comes from immuneACCESS by way of TCRdb, which keeps in-frame sequences with V and J called. Part of the clones is missing from these tables; in studies checked, under half for an unresolved V gene and the rest for unknown reasons. V, J and clone size reflect that table, while D and trimming were determined from the DNA. Here the sample has 300,000 to 500,000 clones; 88% occur a single time. Roughly 0.97% of the sample is held by the ten biggest clonotypes.

CDR1 and CDR2, looked up from the germline V gene, are SNHLY and FYNNEI. Unmatched junction bases come to 12, with V trimmed by 4 bases and J by 0 bases. The cysteine opens and the phenylalanine closes a CDR3 of 18 amino acids. This entry keeps only the CDR3 DNA: 54 bases, framed from base 1. These data belong to a study of blood T cell repertoires in COVID-19 (dated by TCRdb to 2018 to 2020). Background for the entire study: Collaborator samples came from the United States, Italy and Spain and covered acute and convalescent phases of COVID-19. The samples were drawn from two sources: the first 160 participants of the ongoing ImmuneRACE study, and some 1,300 subjects contributed by 6 global collaborators. The sample metadata nearly always contained a de-identified subject ID, COVID-19 status, age in years and sex. The repertoires were released in a freely available public database meant as a resource for research on the immune response to SARS-CoV-2. Subjects who had been exposed to COVID-19, were actively infected with it, or had recovered from it provided the deeply sampled blood TCRbeta repertoires that made up the dataset. The prospective study material was composed of cDNA or gDNA derived from T cells, B-cell-depleted T cells, or PBMCs. Where HLA class I and class II types were available, the types were taken from metadata supplied by the sample provider, not from assay-based typing.

Enrolling through a virtual design, the prospective study's participants ranged in age from about 18 to 89 years and lived across 20 to 25 United States geographic areas. In the prospective study, cohorts were assigned on the basis of participant-reported clinical history obtained from a screening survey and a study questionnaire. Each participant in the prospective study had whole blood, serum and a nasopharyngeal or oropharyngeal swab collected by mobile phlebotomists. Prospective study participants could optionally give additional blood draws and questionnaires over a roughly two-month period. Blood samples from the prospective study were shipped frozen or at room temperature prior to DNA extraction. What the authors observed across the whole study: How much clinical and demographic metadata was included differed by source and by participant, and the metadata was provided uncurated.

This chain joins TRBV2 to TRBJ1-5; TRBD1 fits 7 bases in the junction. Source material: PBMCs or T cells enriched from blood (not recorded which). The sequence derives from a young woman with acute COVID-19. CDR3 sequence: CASSVAGGSLYSNQPQHF. The nucleotides are TGTGCCAGCAGTGTGGCAGGGGGATCCCTATATAGCAATCAGCCCCAGCATTTT.